This entry concerns a single T cell receptor (beta chain). What it binds is unknown. This specimen comes from a study of radiotherapy plus CTLA-4 blockade in lung cancer. Across the whole study: Disease control reached under 35%, with objective responses in approximately 17%.

Focal radiation and CTLA-4 blockade (ipilimumab) were tested in chemo-refractory metastatic non-small-cell lung cancer patients. Overall study results and limits: Expansion in blood of tumor-derived TCR clones was seen after radiotherapy plus ipilimumab. Per reports, early blood T cell clone dynamics, plus interferon-beta, forecast response most strongly.

CDR1 SNHLY and CDR2 FYNNEI come from the germline V gene. V was pared by 7 bases and J by 1 base, with 10 bases between. The CDR3 consists of 13 residues. Produced via immunoSEQ multiplex PCR; TCRdb's table is partial and in-frame only. This table has roughly 50,000 clones, roughly 84% appearing once. V is TRBV2 and J is TRBJ1-2, with D uncertain. The origin of this receptor is a human donor with non-small cell lung cancer whose response to radiotherapy plus ipilimumab could not be evaluated. Material: peripheral blood, obtained from a patient treated with radiotherapy plus ipilimumab. CDR3 amino acids: CASNLQSNYGYTF. For the CDR3, the DNA is TGTGCCAGCAACCTACAGAGTAACTATGGCTACACCTTC.